The clone carrying this T cell receptor beta chain was seen a few times. The data are from a study of preoperative IRX-2 immunotherapy in early breast cancer. Sequencing was performed with immunoSEQ multiplex PCR; in TCRdb, only in-frame clones are kept and a portion is missing. The sample includes 25,000 to 30,000 clones, about four fifths of them seen just once. V lost 6 bases, J lost 6 bases, and 10 bases stayed unmatched. This CDR3 spans 17 amino acids. Germline V gene lookup returns CDR1 MNHGY and CDR2 SAAAGT. Treatment defined: preoperative locoregional IRX-2 cytokine immunotherapy. The rearrangement uses TRBV6-8 and TRBJ2-2; 13 nucleotides match TRBD2. This receptor was taken from a human donor with breast cancer. This specimen was taken from a patient treated with IRX-2 immunotherapy. In DNA form, the CDR3 reads TGTGCCAGCAGCCAAGGACTAGCGGGAGTTCGCCCCGGGGAGCTGTTTTTT. Translated, it gives CASSQGLAGVRPGELFF.